This T cell receptor (beta chain) was recorded in a study of blood T cell repertoires in COVID-19. Looking at the study overall: PBMCs, B-cell-depleted T cells, or T cells were the source of the cDNA or gDNA that made up the material.

J was trimmed by 1 base and V by 1 base; bases with no gene match: 3. CDR3 length: 16 residues. CDR1 and CDR2 (germline): SGHRS, YFSETQ. Clones were read by immunoSEQ multiplex PCR, and TCRdb kept only the in-frame ones, dropping some. This sample carries about 110,000 clones, approximately 90% of them seen once, and the ten largest clones take less than 3.5%. The chain combines TRBV5-1 with TRBJ2-2; 8 bases line up with TRBD2. What was sequenced was peripheral blood. This sequence was found in a woman aged 50 to 60 with acute or convalescent COVID-19. The CDR3 coding sequence is TGCGCCAGCAGCTTGCGGCTAGCGGGGAACACCGGGGAGCTGTTTTTT. It yields the protein CASSLRLAGNTGELFF.